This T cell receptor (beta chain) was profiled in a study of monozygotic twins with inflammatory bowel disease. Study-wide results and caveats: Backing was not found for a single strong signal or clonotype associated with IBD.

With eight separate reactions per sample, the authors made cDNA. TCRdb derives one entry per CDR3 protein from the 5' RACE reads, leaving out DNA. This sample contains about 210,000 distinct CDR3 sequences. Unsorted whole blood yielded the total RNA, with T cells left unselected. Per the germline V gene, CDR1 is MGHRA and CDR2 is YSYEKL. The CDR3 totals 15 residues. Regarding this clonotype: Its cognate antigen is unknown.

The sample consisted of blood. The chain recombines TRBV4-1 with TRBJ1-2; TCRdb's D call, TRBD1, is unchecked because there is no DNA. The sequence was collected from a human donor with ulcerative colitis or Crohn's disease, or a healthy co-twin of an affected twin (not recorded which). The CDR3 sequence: CASSLTGTGSYGYTF.